This is a list of T cell receptor beta chains from one sample in a study of cytomegalovirus exposure and HLA in healthy donors. This table comes from immunoSEQ multiplex PCR, and its TCRdb copy is limited to in-frame clones, with some not included. In the table there are 150,000 to 200,000 clones, over 75% of which are singletons. The sample taken for sequencing was PBMCs. The receptors derive from a man over 45 in good health and CMV-seropositive. Both conserved end residues are part of each CDR3. Each record gives: J gene, V gene, D gene, clone size, CDR3 protein, CDR3 DNA. The D gene is left open where the match is weak. Clone size is not always given. Where it is, it says once, few, many or a class for expanded clones.

J gene: TRBJ1-4
V gene: TRBV15
D gene: TRBD1
clone size: -
CDR3 protein: CATSRDLTGGEKLFF
CDR3 DNA: TGTGCCACCAGCAGAGATTTGACAGGGGGAGAAAAACTGTTTTTT

J gene: TRBJ1-1
V gene: TRBV19
D gene: TRBD1
clone size: -
CDR3 protein: CASSPTGGFEAFF
CDR3 DNA: TGTGCCAGTAGTCCTACAGGGGGATTTGAAGCTTTCTTT

J gene: TRBJ2-5
V gene: TRBV5-4
D gene: TRBD2
clone size: -
CDR3 protein: CASSLSSGGKETQYF
CDR3 DNA: TGTGCCAGCAGCTTGTCTAGCGGGGGGAAAGAGACCCAGTACTTC

J gene: TRBJ1-5
V gene: TRBV27
D gene: TRBD1
clone size: once
CDR3 protein: CASRKEGTGFSNQPQHF
CDR3 DNA: TGTGCCAGCAGGAAGGAAGGGACAGGCTTTAGCAATCAGCCCCAGCATTTT

J gene: TRBJ2-3
V gene: TRBV7-3
D gene: -
clone size: once
CDR3 protein: CASSSSPNTDTQYF
CDR3 DNA: TGTGCCAGCAGCTCATCCCCCAACACAGATACGCAGTATTTT

J gene: TRBJ1-1
V gene: TRBV6-5
D gene: -
clone size: few
CDR3 protein: CASMDKGEAFF
CDR3 DNA: TGTGCCAGCATGGACAAGGGTGAAGCTTTCTTT

J gene: TRBJ1-6
V gene: TRBV11-1
D gene: TRBD1
clone size: -
CDR3 protein: CASSWDSGRGETLHF
CDR3 DNA: TGTGCCAGCAGCTGGGACAGCGGACGAGGGGAAACCCTCCACTTT

J gene: TRBJ2-2
V gene: TRBV7-2
D gene: TRBD2
clone size: few
CDR3 protein: CASERGGPNTGELFF
CDR3 DNA: TGTGCCAGCGAGCGGGGGGGCCCGAACACCGGGGAGCTGTTTTTT

J gene: TRBJ1-3
V gene: TRBV11-1
D gene: -
clone size: -
CDR3 protein: CASSLRDSGNTIYF
CDR3 DNA: TGTGCCAGCAGCTTGAGGGATTCTGGAAACACCATATATTTT

J gene: TRBJ2-1
V gene: TRBV2
D gene: -
clone size: -
CDR3 protein: CASSVQGSGEQFF
CDR3 DNA: TGTGCCAGCAGTGTACAGGGTTCTGGTGAGCAGTTCTTC

J gene: TRBJ1-4
V gene: TRBV6-5
D gene: -
clone size: -
CDR3 protein: CASRTGEKLFF
CDR3 DNA: TGTGCCAGCAGGACGGGGGAAAAACTGTTTTTT

J gene: TRBJ1-2
V gene: TRBV27
D gene: TRBD1
clone size: few
CDR3 protein: CASRYRGQGRHGYTF
CDR3 DNA: TGTGCCAGCAGGTACCGGGGACAGGGAAGGCATGGCTACACCTTC

J gene: TRBJ1-2
V gene: TRBV29-1
D gene: -
clone size: -
CDR3 protein: CSTDEGPYYGYTF
CDR3 DNA: TGCAGCACTGATGAGGGTCCCTACTATGGCTACACCTTC

J gene: TRBJ1-4
V gene: TRBV7-9
D gene: TRBD1
clone size: -
CDR3 protein: CASSLAGPRGRSEKLFF
CDR3 DNA: TGTGCCAGCAGCTTAGCCGGCCCCAGGGGGAGGTCGGAAAAACTGTTTTTT

J gene: TRBJ1-6
V gene: TRBV27
D gene: TRBD1
clone size: few
CDR3 protein: CASSQPTGGGSYNSPLHF
CDR3 DNA: TGTGCCAGCAGTCAACCTACAGGGGGCGGGTCCTATAATTCACCCCTCCACTTT

J gene: TRBJ1-2
V gene: TRBV6-1
D gene: -
clone size: -
CDR3 protein: CASSEDSGGGGYTF
CDR3 DNA: TGTGCCAGCAGTGAAGATTCCGGGGGAGGCGGCTACACCTTC

J gene: TRBJ1-4
V gene: TRBV2
D gene: -
clone size: -
CDR3 protein: CASSEVPPLGEKLFF
CDR3 DNA: TGTGCCAGCAGTGAAGTCCCTCCCCTAGGTGAAAAACTGTTTTTT

J gene: TRBJ1-1
V gene: TRBV6-1
D gene: -
clone size: -
CDR3 protein: CASSPRKGANTEAFF
CDR3 DNA: TGTGCCAGCAGCCCCCGCAAGGGAGCGAACACTGAAGCTTTCTTT

J gene: TRBJ2-1
V gene: TRBV11-2
D gene: -
clone size: -
CDR3 protein: CASTLTSLPYNEQFF
CDR3 DNA: TGTGCCAGCACATTAACTAGCCTCCCCTACAATGAGCAGTTCTTC

J gene: TRBJ2-5
V gene: TRBV6-1
D gene: TRBD2
clone size: -
CDR3 protein: CASSDSVGGGSQETQYF
CDR3 DNA: TGTGCCAGCAGTGATAGCGTGGGGGGGGGAAGCCAAGAGACCCAGTACTTC

J gene: TRBJ1-4
V gene: TRBV7-9
D gene: -
clone size: -
CDR3 protein: CASSLDGGYNEKLFF
CDR3 DNA: TGTGCCAGCAGCTTAGACGGGGGTTATAATGAAAAACTGTTTTTT

J gene: TRBJ1-5
V gene: TRBV2
D gene: -
clone size: once
CDR3 protein: CASSEGHSNQPQHF
CDR3 DNA: TGTGCCAGCAGTGAGGGACACAGCAATCAGCCCCAGCATTTT

J gene: TRBJ1-2
V gene: TRBV7-2
D gene: TRBD1
clone size: -
CDR3 protein: CASSPGGQNSYGYTF
CDR3 DNA: TGTGCCAGCAGCCCCGGGGGACAGAACTCCTATGGCTACACCTTC

J gene: TRBJ1-5
V gene: TRBV27
D gene: TRBD1
clone size: -
CDR3 protein: CASSSADRVYSNQPQHF
CDR3 DNA: TGTGCCAGCAGTTCCGCCGACAGGGTATATAGCAATCAGCCCCAGCATTTT

J gene: TRBJ1-3
V gene: TRBV6-1
D gene: -
clone size: -
CDR3 protein: CASESDFGNTIYF
CDR3 DNA: TGTGCCAGCGAGTCAGACTTTGGAAACACCATATATTTT

J gene: TRBJ1-2
V gene: TRBV11-2
D gene: -
clone size: -
CDR3 protein: CASSGTGPYGYTF
CDR3 DNA: TGTGCCAGCAGCGGAACAGGTCCCTATGGCTACACCTTC

J gene: TRBJ2-2
V gene: TRBV5-6
D gene: -
clone size: -
CDR3 protein: CASNYRVGFDTGELFF
CDR3 DNA: TGTGCCAGCAACTACAGGGTAGGATTCGACACCGGGGAGCTGTTTTTT

J gene: TRBJ2-6
V gene: TRBV7-3
D gene: -
clone size: -
CDR3 protein: CASSLPGANSGANVLTF
CDR3 DNA: TGTGCCAGCAGCTTACCAGGCGCTAACTCTGGGGCCAACGTCCTGACTTTC

J gene: TRBJ2-2
V gene: TRBV2
D gene: TRBD1
clone size: -
CDR3 protein: CASTGYRDRGTGELFF
CDR3 DNA: TGTGCCAGCACTGGGTACCGGGACAGGGGCACCGGGGAGCTGTTTTTT

J gene: TRBJ2-5
V gene: TRBV30
D gene: TRBD2
clone size: -
CDR3 protein: CAWGGRGSGGETQYF
CDR3 DNA: TGTGCCTGGGGGGGGCGGGGAAGCGGGGGAGAGACCCAGTACTTC

J gene: TRBJ2-7
V gene: TRBV5-4
D gene: TRBD2
clone size: -
CDR3 protein: CASSITSGGLGEQYF
CDR3 DNA: TGTGCCAGCAGCATCACTAGCGGGGGACTGGGGGAGCAGTACTTC

J gene: TRBJ2-1
V gene: TRBV7-2
D gene: TRBD2
clone size: -
CDR3 protein: CASSLAPRTSGGRGNEQFF
CDR3 DNA: TGTGCCAGCAGCTTAGCCCCCAGGACTAGCGGGGGGAGGGGAAATGAGCAGTTCTTC

J gene: TRBJ2-1
V gene: TRBV19
D gene: -
clone size: -
CDR3 protein: CASSGVYNGQFF
CDR3 DNA: TGTGCCAGTAGTGGAGTATACAATGGGCAGTTCTTC

J gene: TRBJ1-3
V gene: TRBV9
D gene: -
clone size: few
CDR3 protein: CASSVAGGYGNTIYF
CDR3 DNA: TGTGCCAGCAGCGTAGCTGGGGGCTATGGAAACACCATATATTTT

J gene: TRBJ2-1
V gene: TRBV29-1
D gene: -
clone size: -
CDR3 protein: CSVGAGTGGEFF
CDR3 DNA: -

J gene: TRBJ2-2
V gene: TRBV7-3
D gene: -
clone size: few
CDR3 protein: CASSSRTGELFF
CDR3 DNA: TGTGCCAGCAGCTCCAGGACCGGGGAGCTGTTTTTT

J gene: TRBJ2-2
V gene: TRBV6-9
D gene: -
clone size: few
CDR3 protein: CAFLRGPGTGELFF
CDR3 DNA: TGTGCCTTCCTGAGAGGCCCGGGAACCGGGGAGCTGTTTTTT

J gene: TRBJ1-1
V gene: TRBV15
D gene: TRBD1
clone size: few
CDR3 protein: CATSRGTQGRNTEAFF
CDR3 DNA: TGTGCCACCAGCAGAGGAACACAGGGGAGGAACACTGAAGCTTTCTTT

J gene: TRBJ2-6
V gene: TRBV10-1
D gene: -
clone size: -
CDR3 protein: CASVTPPGGANVLTF
CDR3 DNA: TGCGCCAGCGTTACGCCCCCGGGGGGGGCCAACGTCCTGACTTTC

J gene: TRBJ2-1
V gene: TRBV7-8
D gene: TRBD1
clone size: -
CDR3 protein: CASNPGTVYNEQFF
CDR3 DNA: TGTGCCAGCAACCCGGGGACAGTATACAATGAGCAGTTCTTC

J gene: TRBJ1-2
V gene: TRBV27
D gene: -
clone size: -
CDR3 protein: CASSFLRERDYGYTF
CDR3 DNA: TGTGCCAGCAGTTTTCTTAGGGAGCGGGACTATGGCTACACCTTC

J gene: TRBJ2-1
V gene: TRBV28
D gene: TRBD1
clone size: -
CDR3 protein: CASRDSSYNEQFF
CDR3 DNA: TGTGCCAGTCGGGACAGCTCATACAATGAGCAGTTCTTC

J gene: TRBJ2-7
V gene: TRBV6-6
D gene: -
clone size: -
CDR3 protein: CATDDYPRPAEQYF
CDR3 DNA: TGTGCCACCGACGACTATCCCCGCCCCGCGGAGCAGTACTTC

J gene: TRBJ1-2
V gene: TRBV9
D gene: TRBD1
clone size: few
CDR3 protein: CASSVRTGDNYGYTF
CDR3 DNA: TGTGCCAGCAGCGTGCGGACAGGGGATAACTATGGCTACACCTTC

J gene: TRBJ2-2
V gene: TRBV19
D gene: TRBD1
clone size: -
CDR3 protein: CASSIEAGGYGTGELFF
CDR3 DNA: TGTGCCAGTAGTATCGAGGCAGGGGGATATGGCACCGGGGAGTTGTTTTTT

J gene: TRBJ2-5
V gene: TRBV5-4
D gene: -
clone size: -
CDR3 protein: CASSSGALYQETQYF
CDR3 DNA: TGTGCCAGCAGCTCGGGAGCCTTGTACCAAGAGACCCAGTACTTC

J gene: TRBJ1-2
V gene: TRBV18
D gene: TRBD1
clone size: -
CDR3 protein: CASSPGTGEVYGYTF
CDR3 DNA: TGTGCCAGCTCACCGGGGACAGGGGAGGTCTATGGCTACACCTTC

J gene: TRBJ2-5
V gene: TRBV7-6
D gene: TRBD1
clone size: few
CDR3 protein: CASTSRAGGQGVRETQYF
CDR3 DNA: TGTGCCAGCACCTCTAGGGCGGGTGGACAGGGGGTACGGGAGACCCAGTACTTC

J gene: TRBJ1-1
V gene: TRBV29-1
D gene: -
clone size: -
CDR3 protein: CSVLTSPRTEAFF
CDR3 DNA: TGCAGCGTCTTGACATCCCCGCGCACTGAAGCTTTCTTT

J gene: TRBJ1-6
V gene: TRBV28
D gene: -
clone size: -
CDR3 protein: CASKRSSYNSPLHF
CDR3 DNA: TGTGCCAGTAAGAGGAGCTCCTATAATTCACCCCTCCACTTT

J gene: TRBJ2-6
V gene: TRBV28
D gene: -
clone size: -
CDR3 protein: CASNRLKGVSGANVLTF
CDR3 DNA: TGTGCCAGCAACAGATTAAAGGGAGTCTCTGGGGCCAACGTCCTGACTTTC

J gene: TRBJ2-7
V gene: TRBV5-1
D gene: TRBD2
clone size: -
CDR3 protein: CASSSPSSGGYEQYF
CDR3 DNA: TGCGCCAGCAGCTCCCCTAGTAGCGGGGGATACGAGCAGTACTTC

J gene: TRBJ1-4
V gene: TRBV7-9
D gene: TRBD1
clone size: -
CDR3 protein: CASSLNPGQPNEKLFF
CDR3 DNA: TGTGCCAGCAGCTTAAACCCGGGACAGCCTAATGAAAAACTGTTTTTT

J gene: TRBJ2-5
V gene: TRBV5-1
D gene: TRBD1
clone size: -
CDR3 protein: CASSLEQGVRWTQYF
CDR3 DNA: TGCGCCAGCAGCTTGGAACAGGGGGTTCGATGGACCCAGTACTTC

J gene: TRBJ2-1
V gene: TRBV29-1
D gene: TRBD2
clone size: once
CDR3 protein: CSADVRGGRNEQFF
CDR3 DNA: TGCAGCGCAGATGTGCGGGGGGGCAGGAATGAGCAGTTCTTC